The text below deals with one T cell receptor (beta chain). Antigen: not known. The data stem from a study of cytomegalovirus exposure and HLA in healthy donors. Findings of the study overall: In a later analysis, a missense DCLRE1C variant was linked to TCR beta V- and J-gene trimming.

The PCR employed 60 Vbeta primers together with 13 Jbeta primers. Generated by immunoSEQ multiplex PCR, the TCRdb table keeps only in-frame clones and is missing some. The sample includes 160,000 or so clones, 65% to 80% of them seen just once. The germline V gene encodes CDR1 SGHRS and CDR2 YFSETQ. V was clipped by 5 bases and J by 5 bases, with 16 bases between them. The CDR3 sequence is 14 residues long. The TCR originated in a man in his forties in good health and CMV-seronegative. J is TRBJ2-5 and V is TRBV5-1; D gene unclear. Sequenced sample: PBMCs. CDR3 DNA: TGCGCCAGCAGTCGGCTAACCCTCGGGGAGACCCAGTACTTC. Translated: CASSRLTLGETQYF.